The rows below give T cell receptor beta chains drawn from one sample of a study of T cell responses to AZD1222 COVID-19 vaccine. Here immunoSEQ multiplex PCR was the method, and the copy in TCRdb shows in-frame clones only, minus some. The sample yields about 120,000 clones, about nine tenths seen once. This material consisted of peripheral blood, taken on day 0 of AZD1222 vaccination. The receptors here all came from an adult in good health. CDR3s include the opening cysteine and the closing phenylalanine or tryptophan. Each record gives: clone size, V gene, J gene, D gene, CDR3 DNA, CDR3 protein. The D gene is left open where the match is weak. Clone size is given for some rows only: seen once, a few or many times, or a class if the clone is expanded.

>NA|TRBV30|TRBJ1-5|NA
TGTGCCTGGAGTGCAAACAGGGACGGGCAGCCCCAGCATTTT
CAWSANRDGQPQHF
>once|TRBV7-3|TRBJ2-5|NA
TGTGCCAGCAGTCCAGGAGGCCAGGCCTGGGAGACCCAGTACTTC
CASSPGGQAWETQYF
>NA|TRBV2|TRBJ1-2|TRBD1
TGTGCCAGCAGCCCCGGGGGGACAGACGACTACACCTTC
CASSPGGTDDYTF
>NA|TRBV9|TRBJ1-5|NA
TGTGCCAGCAGCGCCGGGACACCCTCGGGGAATCAGCCCCAGCATTTT
CASSAGTPSGNQPQHF
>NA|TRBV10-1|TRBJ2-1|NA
TGCGCCAGCAATGGGGGACTTCTCTCAAATGAGCAGTTCTTC
CASNGGLLSNEQFF
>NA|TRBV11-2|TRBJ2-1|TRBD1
TGTGCCAGCAGCTCCCTACAACGGCGTATGAGGCAGGGGGTTGAGCAGTTCTTC
CASSSLQRRMRQGVEQFF
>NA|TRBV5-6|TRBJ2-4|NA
TGTGCCAGCAGCGCACAGGGAATCGACATTCAGTACTTC
CASSAQGIDIQYF
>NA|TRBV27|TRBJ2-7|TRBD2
TGTGCCAGCAGCCTTTTTCCCCCCGGGACTAGCGGATACGAGCAGTACTTC
CASSLFPPGTSGYEQYF
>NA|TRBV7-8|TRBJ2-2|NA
TGTGCCAGCAGCACCCGGGCCAAGGCCACCGGGGAGCTGTTTTTT
CASSTRAKATGELFF
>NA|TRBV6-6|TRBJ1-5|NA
TGTGCCAGCAGTTACGCGGGGGGTAGCAATCAGCCCCAGCATTTT
CASSYAGGSNQPQHF